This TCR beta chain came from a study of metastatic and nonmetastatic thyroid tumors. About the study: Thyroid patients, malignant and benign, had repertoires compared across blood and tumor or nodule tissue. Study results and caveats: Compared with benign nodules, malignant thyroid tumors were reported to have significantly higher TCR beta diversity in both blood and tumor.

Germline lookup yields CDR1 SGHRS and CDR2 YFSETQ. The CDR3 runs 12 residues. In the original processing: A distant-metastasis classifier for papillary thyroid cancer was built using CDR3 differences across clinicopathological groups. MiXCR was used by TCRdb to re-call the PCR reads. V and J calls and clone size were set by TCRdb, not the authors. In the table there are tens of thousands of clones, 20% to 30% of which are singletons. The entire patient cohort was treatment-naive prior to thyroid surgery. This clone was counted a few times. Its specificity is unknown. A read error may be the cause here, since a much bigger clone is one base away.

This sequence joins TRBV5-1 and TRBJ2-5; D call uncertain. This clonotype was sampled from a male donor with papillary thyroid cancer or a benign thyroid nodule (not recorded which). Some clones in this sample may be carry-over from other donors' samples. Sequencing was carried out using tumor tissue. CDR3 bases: TGCGCCAGCAGCTCTAACCAAGAGGCCCAGTACTTC. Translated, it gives CASSSNQEAQYF.